These 26 T cell receptor beta chains were sequenced from one sample in a study of cytomegalovirus exposure and HLA in healthy donors. The PCR used 60 Vbeta and 13 Jbeta primers. Only in-frame clones appear in the TCRdb table, and some are missing; sequencing was by immunoSEQ multiplex PCR. This table holds nearly 200,000 clones, more than 75% found once. Specimen: PBMCs. These receptors originate from a male donor in good health and CMV-seropositive.

The V and J genes are TRBV6-1 and TRBJ2-7; 10 bases align to TRBD2. There are 15 residues in the CDR3. Germline V gives CDR1 MNHNS, CDR2 SASEGT. J lost 2 bases, V lost 6 bases, and 7 bases had no gene match. This chain's CDR3 is CASRSPGLATYEQYF. The CDR3 region has the DNA TGTGCCAGCAGATCACCGGGACTAGCGACCTACGAGCAGTACTTC.

The V call is TRBV7-9, the J call TRBJ2-1, with a possible D match to TRBD2 (6 bases). Deletions cut 0 bases from V and 4 bases from J, with 7 bases between. CDR1 is SEHNR and CDR2 is FQNEAQ in the germline V gene (reference sequence). The CDR3 runs 14 residues. The CDR3 nucleotides read TGTGCCAGCAGCTTAGCGGGAGGATACAATGAGCAGTTCTTC. Translating gives CASSLAGGYNEQFF.

This clone was counted only a few times. The V call is TRBV7-8, the J call TRBJ2-6, with 8 bases fitting TRBD1. Per germline, CDR1 SGHVS and CDR2 FQNEAQ. Trimming took 4 bases from V and 4 from J; bases not matched to a gene: 6. This CDR3 is built from 16 residues. The CDR3 DNA follows: TGTGCCAGCAGCTCTACAGGGGGGTGGGGGGCCAACGTCCTGACTTTC. Residues: CASSSTGGWGANVLTF.

A note on this clone: At one boundary the junction diverges from the germline segment, which might be a read error. The J gene is TRBJ1-5, the V gene TRBV7-9; D may be TRBD1 (5 bases). CDR1 is SEHNR, CDR2 FQNEAQ, per germline (reference sequence). The CDR3 is 16 residues long. Here the CDR3 reads CSSSPDGRGSNQPQHF. As DNA, the CDR3 is TGTTCCAGCAGCCCCGACGGCCGGGGGAGCAATCAGCCCCAGCATTTT.

CDR3 nucleotides: TGCGCCAGCAGCCAAGATCGGGCAGGGAATCAGCCCCAGCATTTT. It codes for CASSQDRAGNQPQHF. The rearrangement links TRBV4-1 to TRBJ1-5; D perhaps matches TRBD1 (5 bases). This CDR3 is 15 amino acids long. Deletions cut 0 bases from V and 4 bases from J, with 10 bases between. Germline V CDR1 and CDR2: MGHRA, YSYEKL.

The CDR3 reads CAISEGPDRDNQPQHF. The CDR3 DNA reads TGTGCCATCAGTGAGGGACCCGACAGAGACAATCAGCCCCAGCATTTT. The V gene is TRBV10-3, the J gene TRBJ1-5, with D perhaps TRBD1 (5 bases). This CDR3 has 16 residues. The germline gives CDR1 ENHRY, CDR2 SYGVKD. Trimming cost V 2 bases and J 3 bases, with 14 bases left between them.

The chain employs TRBV25-1 and TRBJ2-1; 7 bases match TRBD2. This CDR3 spans 16 amino acids. Germline CDR1 MGHDK, CDR2 SYGVNS. The V gene end was trimmed by 5 bases and the J gene end by 7 bases; junction bases not matched to a gene: 14. For the CDR3, the DNA is TGTGCCAGCAGTACCACCTGGGAGGGCGTAGGAAATGAGCAGTTCTTC. Translated: CASSTTWEGVGNEQFF.

The CDR3 DNA sequence: TGTGCCAGCAGTCCAGGGGGAAGTTACGAGCAGTACTTC. Translated: CASSPGGSYEQYF. This chain joins TRBV2 and TRBJ2-7, with 7 nucleotides matching TRBD1. The CDR3 runs 13 residues. The J segment lost 4 bases and the V segment lost 5 bases, leaving 5 bases of the junction unmatched. Germline V gene sequence: CDR1 SNHLY, CDR2 FYNNEI.

CDR3 bases: TGTGCCACCAGCAGAGGGTCGACAGTAACCCATCAGCCCCAGCATTTT. Amino acids: CATSRGSTVTHQPQHF. The chain uses TRBV15 and TRBJ1-5; possible D gene TRBD1, 5 bases. Germline loops: CDR1 LNHNV, CDR2 YYDKDF (reference sequence). The CDR3 has 16 amino acids. The V end was cut by 1 base, the J end by 5 bases, with 15 bases between.

The chain combines TRBV7-2 with TRBJ2-1; possible D gene TRBD2, 6 bases. Trimming took off 7 bases at V and 8 bases at J, with 18 bases between the two ends. The CDR3 is made up of 14 amino acids. CDR1 and CDR2 from the germline V gene are SGHTA and FQGNSA. Here the CDR3 DNA reads TGTGCCAGCATCCCCCTAGCGCGAAGCGATGAGCAGTTCTTC. Its protein is CASIPLARSDEQFF.

The rearrangement joins TRBV19 to TRBJ2-5, with 10 bases identical to TRBD2. The germline CDR1 and CDR2 sequences are LNHDA and SQIVND (reference sequence). This CDR3 region has 14 residues. V shed 5 bases and J 5 bases; nucleotides not matched to a gene: 5. CDR3 in amino acids: CASSLAGVTETQYF. The CDR3 DNA follows: TGTGCCAGTAGTCTAGCGGGGGTAACGGAGACCCAGTACTTC.

This chain joins TRBV10-2 and TRBJ2-5; possible D gene TRBD2, 5 bases. The CDR3 runs 13 residues. Trimming left V 2 bases short and J 2 bases short, with 6 bases between. Germline CDR1 reads WSHSY; CDR2 reads SAAADI. The CDR3 sequence: CASSESGQETQYF. DNA of the CDR3: TGCGCCAGCAGTGAGAGCGGACAAGAGACCCAGTACTTC.

This chain links TRBV4-1 with TRBJ2-7; unclear D gene. V was clipped by 0 bases and J by 9 bases, with 12 bases between them. Germline lookup yields CDR1 MGHRA and CDR2 YSYEKL. CDR3 length: 13 amino acids. Here the CDR3 reads CASSQDEAAGQYF. The CDR3 nucleotides read TGCGCCAGCAGCCAAGATGAGGCAGCCGGGCAGTACTTC.

The chain combines TRBV7-9 with TRBJ1-6; D unclear. Trimming removed 7 bases at V and 2 bases at J, with 12 bases between. The length of the CDR3 is 15 residues. Per the germline V gene, CDR1 is SEHNR and CDR2 is FQNEAQ (reference sequence). CDR3 in DNA: TGTGCCAGCAAATCGGGATTGCCCTATAATTCACCCCTCCACTTT. It codes for CASKSGLPYNSPLHF.

The gene calls are TRBV27 and TRBJ2-7; 9 bases align to TRBD2. The length of the CDR3 is 15 residues. The V segment lost 2 bases and the J segment 2 bases; nucleotides outside the gene matches: 4. Germline V gene data show CDR1 as MNHEY and CDR2 as SMNVEV (reference sequence). CDR3 sequence reads: CASSLEAGGTYEQYF. The CDR3 nucleotides read TGTGCCAGCAGTTTAGAGGCGGGAGGGACCTACGAGCAGTACTTC.

V gene TRBV7-9 combines with J gene TRBJ1-4, with unresolved D. V lost 2 bases and J 4 bases, leaving 8 bases between the germline ends. Germline values: CDR1 SEHNR, CDR2 FQNEAQ (reference sequence). This CDR3 spans 14 amino acids. DNA for the CDR3: TGTGCCAGCAGCTTACGCGCGGATAATGAAAAACTGTTTTTT. This sequence encodes CASSLRADNEKLFF.

This chain joins TRBV23-1 and TRBJ1-1; the D is unclear. TRBV23-1 is an ORF; its function is uncertain. V was clipped by 4 bases and J by 4 bases, with 16 bases between them. This CDR3 has 15 amino acids. In DNA, the CDR3 is TGCGCCAGCAGTCCCCTCGTCCGGGATACCACTGAAGCTTTCTTT. Amino acids: CASSPLVRDTTEAFF.

The gene calls are TRBV9 and TRBJ1-4; 7 bases align to TRBD1. V trimming: 5 bases; J trimming: 6 bases; junction bases outside the gene matches: 7. The V gene's germline CDR1 is SGDLS and CDR2 YYNGEE. This CDR3 region has 14 residues. CDR3 amino acids: CASSSGQLDEKLFF. CDR3 coding DNA: TGTGCCAGCAGTTCGGGACAGTTGGATGAAAAACTGTTTTTT.

The chain joins TRBV11-2 to TRBJ2-7, with D possibly being TRBD1 (5 bases). Germline assignment: CDR1 SGHAT and CDR2 FQNNGV. V gave up 1 base and J gave up 1 base, with 14 bases separating them. CDR3 size: 16 residues. This CDR3 is CASSLASGSGSYEQYF. CDR3 coding DNA: TGTGCCAGCAGCTTAGCTTCAGGGTCAGGTTCCTACGAGCAGTACTTC.

Comments on this clone: At one boundary the junction diverges from the germline segment, which might be a read error. The rearrangement uses TRBV7-7 and TRBJ2-1, with 12 bases identical to TRBD2. Germline lookup yields CDR1 SSHAT and CDR2 FNYEAQ (reference sequence). The CDR3 contains 15 residues. CDR3 DNA: TGTGCTAGCAGTCGACTAGCGGGAGCCTACAATGAGCAGTTCTTC. It codes for CASSRLAGAYNEQFF.

This clone appeared a few times. V usage is TRBV29-1 and J usage is TRBJ2-5, with TRBD2 matching 8 bases. The junction had 4 bases not matched to a gene; V was cut back by 0 bases and J by 4 bases. The CDR3 consists of 14 residues. CDR1 SQVTM and CDR2 ANQGSEA come from the germline V gene. This chain's CDR3 is CSVEEPGGGETQYF. The CDR3 DNA reads as TGCAGCGTTGAAGAGCCGGGGGGGGGAGAGACCCAGTACTTC.

This rearrangement joins TRBV7-3 to TRBJ1-2; the match to TRBD1 covers 12 bases. Germline CDR1 is SGHTA and CDR2 is FQGTGA. The V and J ends lost 1 base and 8 bases, in that order; junction bases with no gene match: 14. The CDR3 covers 18 residues. This CDR3 is CASSLRPANAGTGGGYTF. The CDR3 DNA sequence: TGTGCCAGCAGCTTAAGGCCTGCTAATGCCGGGACAGGGGGCGGCTACACCTTC. Drawing the rest from reference TRBV7-3 and TRBJ1-2, the complete variable domain is GAGVSQTPSNKVTEKGKYVELRCDPISGHTALYWYRQSLGQGPEFLIYFQGTGAADDSGLPNDRFFAVRPEGSVSTLKIQRTERGDSAVYLCASSLRPANAGTGGGYTFGSGTRLTVV.

DNA of the CDR3: TGCGCCAGCAGCTTCGGGACTAGCGGGAGCAATGAGCAGTTCTTC. Translating gives CASSFGTSGSNEQFF. The gene calls are TRBV5-1 and TRBJ2-1; 14 bases fit TRBD2. With V trimmed by 2 bases and J by 6 bases, 1 base remained unmatched. Germline V gene lookup returns CDR1 SGHRS and CDR2 YFSETQ. The CDR3 sequence is 15 residues long. Full variable domain (rest looked up from reference TRBV5-1 and TRBJ2-1): KAGVTQTPRYLIKTRGQQVTLSCSPISGHRSVSWYQQTPGQGLQFLFEYFSETQRNKGNFPGRFSGRQFSNSRSEMNVSTLELGDSALYLCASSFGTSGSNEQFFGPGTRLTVL.

This clone came up a few times. The genes are TRBV9 and TRBJ2-2; 9 nucleotides agree with TRBD2. The length of the CDR3 is 16 residues. Germline V gene lookup returns CDR1 SGDLS and CDR2 YYNGEE. Trimming removed 3 bases from V and 6 bases from J; junction bases left unmatched: 9. The CDR3 loop reads CASSGAGGTHAGELFF. CDR3 bases: TGTGCCAGCAGCGGGGCGGGGGGGACCCACGCCGGGGAGCTGTTTTTT.

The chain employs TRBV5-4 and TRBJ2-1; possible D gene TRBD2, 7 bases. This CDR3 region has 16 residues. Germline values: CDR1 SGHNT, CDR2 YYREEE (reference sequence). The V end was cut by 4 bases, the J end by 0 bases, with 14 bases between. CDR3 region: CASSPRGGPSYNEQFF. DNA of the CDR3: TGTGCCAGCAGCCCACGCGGGGGCCCCTCCTACAATGAGCAGTTCTTC. The full variable domain, with the rest looked up from reference TRBV5-4 and TRBJ2-1, is ETGVTQSPTHLIKTRGQQVTLRCSSQSGHNTVSWYQQALGQGPQFIFQYYREEENGRGNFPPRFSGLQFPNYSSELNVNALELDDSALYLCASSPRGGPSYNEQFFGPGTRLTVL.

The chain uses TRBV7-3 and TRBJ2-1; possibly TRBD1 for D (6 bases). Germline CDR1 is SGHTA and CDR2 is FQGTGA. The CDR3 is 13 residues long. V shed 2 bases and J shed 5 bases, with 7 bases lying between them. As DNA, the CDR3 is TGTGCCAGCAGCTTACAGGGGAACAATGAGCAGTTCTTC. This encodes CASSLQGNNEQFF.